Given below is one T cell receptor (beta chain) in context. Its target is unknown. TCRdb's table, derived via immunoSEQ multiplex PCR, lists solely in-frame clones and lacks some. Of about 69,000 clones listed, 89% are singletons. The sample is drawn from a study of OX40 agonist ivuxolimab in advanced cancers. Study conclusions and caveats: Clonal expansion was among the lowest in partial responders at 0.1-3.0 mg/kg, especially CD8+.

V gave up 8 bases and J gave up 0 bases, with 12 bases separating them. CDR1 and CDR2 (germline): SGHRS, YFSETQ. The CDR3 length is 14 residues. The chain combines TRBV5-1 with TRBJ1-5; D may be TRBD1 (5 bases). Sample: CD4+ or CD8+ T cells sorted from blood, taken in a trial of the OX40 agonist ivuxolimab. The sequence was obtained from an adult with an advanced solid tumor such as melanoma, head and neck, liver or kidney cancer. The CDR3: CASRRDGSNQPQHF. CDR3 sequence (DNA): TGCGCCAGTCGCCGGGACGGTAGCAATCAGCCCCAGCATTTT.